This TCR beta chain was identified in a study of T cell changes during pregnancy in multiple sclerosis. Germline assignment: CDR1 SGHVS and CDR2 FQNEAQ. This CDR3 is 18 amino acids long. Trimming cost V 2 bases and J 0 bases; bases outside gene matches: 10. This table comes from immunoSEQ multiplex PCR, and its TCRdb copy is limited to in-frame clones, with some not included. The profile shows under 85,000 clones, around 90% of them singletons. This clonotype was obtained from a female donor with multiple sclerosis, enrolled in a pregnancy study. The rearrangement joins TRBV7-8 to TRBJ2-7, with 10 bases lining up with TRBD2. This material consisted of CD4+ T cells from peripheral blood mononuclear cells, taken before pregnancy. CDR3 DNA: TGTGCCAGCAGCTTACTGCGGTTCACTAGCGGGACCTCCTACGAGCAGTACTTC. Its protein product is CASSLLRFTSGTSYEQYF.